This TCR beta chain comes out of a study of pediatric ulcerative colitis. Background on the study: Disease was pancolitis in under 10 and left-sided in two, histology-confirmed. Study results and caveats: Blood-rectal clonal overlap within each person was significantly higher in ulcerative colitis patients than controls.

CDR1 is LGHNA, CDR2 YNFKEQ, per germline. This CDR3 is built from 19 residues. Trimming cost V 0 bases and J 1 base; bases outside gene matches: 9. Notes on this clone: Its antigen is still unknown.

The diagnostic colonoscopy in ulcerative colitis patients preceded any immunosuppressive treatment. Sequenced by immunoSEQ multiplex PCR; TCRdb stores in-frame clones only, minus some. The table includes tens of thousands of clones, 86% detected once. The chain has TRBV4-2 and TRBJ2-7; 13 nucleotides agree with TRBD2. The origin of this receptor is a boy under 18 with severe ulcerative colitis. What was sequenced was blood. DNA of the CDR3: TGTGCCAGCAGCCAAGATTTTTCACTAGCGGGAGGGAGGTCCTACGAGCAGTACTTC. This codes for CASSQDFSLAGGRSYEQYF.